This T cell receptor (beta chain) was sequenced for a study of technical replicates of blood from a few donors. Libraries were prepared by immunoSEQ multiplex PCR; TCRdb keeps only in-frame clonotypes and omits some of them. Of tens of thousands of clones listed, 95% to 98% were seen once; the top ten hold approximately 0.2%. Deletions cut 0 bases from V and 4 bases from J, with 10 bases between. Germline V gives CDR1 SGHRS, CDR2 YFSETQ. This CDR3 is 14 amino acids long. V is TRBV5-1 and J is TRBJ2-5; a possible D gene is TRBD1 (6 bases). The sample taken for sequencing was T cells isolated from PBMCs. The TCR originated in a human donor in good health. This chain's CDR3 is CASSLAGDGETQYF. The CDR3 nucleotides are TGCGCCAGCAGCTTGGCAGGGGATGGAGAGACCCAGTACTTC.